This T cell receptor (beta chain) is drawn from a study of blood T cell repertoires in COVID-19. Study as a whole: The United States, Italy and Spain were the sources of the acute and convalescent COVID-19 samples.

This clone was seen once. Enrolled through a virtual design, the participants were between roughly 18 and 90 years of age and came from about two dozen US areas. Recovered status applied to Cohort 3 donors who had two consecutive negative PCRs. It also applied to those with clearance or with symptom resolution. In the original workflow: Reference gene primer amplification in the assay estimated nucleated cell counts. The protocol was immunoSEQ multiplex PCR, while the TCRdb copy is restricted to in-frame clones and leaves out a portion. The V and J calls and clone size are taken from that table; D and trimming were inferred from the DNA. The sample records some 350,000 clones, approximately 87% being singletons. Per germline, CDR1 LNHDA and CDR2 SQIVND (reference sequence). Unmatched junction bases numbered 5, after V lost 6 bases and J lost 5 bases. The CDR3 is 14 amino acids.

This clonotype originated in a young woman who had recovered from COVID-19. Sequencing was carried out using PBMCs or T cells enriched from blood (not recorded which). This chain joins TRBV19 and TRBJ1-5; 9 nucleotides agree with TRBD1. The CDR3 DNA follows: TGTGCCAGTAGGTCGACAGGGGGGGATCAGCCCCAGCATTTT. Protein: CASRSTGGDQPQHF.